These T cell receptor beta chains were read from a single sample in a study of blood T cell repertoires in COVID-19. Assay used: immunoSEQ multiplex PCR; TCRdb lists only in-frame clones, some missing. Seen here are 200,000 to 300,000 clones, approximately 90% observed once, and the top ten hold 0.95% to 1%. The sequencing sample was made of peripheral blood. Source of these receptors: a woman in her thirties or forties who had recovered from COVID-19. Both conserved end residues are part of each CDR3. A D gene is named only where the DNA matches it firmly. The size entry is marked missing in some rows and otherwise reads once, few, many or a size class.

size	V	J	D	DNA	CDR3
-	TRBV15	TRBJ1-6	-	TGTGCCACCAGCAGAGACCGGACACCACCCCTCCACTTT	CATSRDRTPPLHF
-	TRBV3-1/TRBV3-2	TRBJ1-1	-	TGTGCCAGCCGTGAGGCTGCGGGGAACACTGAAGCTTTCTTT	CASREAAGNTEAFF
-	TRBV7-6	TRBJ1-2	TRBD1	TGTGCCAGCAGCCTACCAGGGGGAGGCCCTTCTAACTATGGCTACACCTTC	CASSLPGGGPSNYGYTF
few	TRBV15	TRBJ2-7	-	TGTGCCACCAGCAGAGGGGAGGTCTCCTACGAGCAGTACTTC	CATSRGEVSYEQYF
-	TRBV30	TRBJ1-5	-	TGTGCCTGGAGTGTACGGCTGGGAGGGGTGGGTTGGCCCCAGCATTTT	CAWSVRLGGVGWPQHF
-	TRBV7-2	TRBJ2-7	-	TGTGCCAGCAGCCACCACCCCTACAGGTACGAGCAGTACTTC	CASSHHPYRYEQYF
-	TRBV11-3	TRBJ1-3	-	TGTGCCACCCGGTCCGGGCCGGGAGGAAACACCATATATTTT	CATRSGPGGNTIYF
-	TRBV5-4	TRBJ1-4	TRBD1	TGTGCCAGCAGCTTGGCGGGGCAGGGGGCCCCTCGGGGTAATGAAAAACTGTTTTTT	CASSLAGQGAPRGNEKLFF
once	TRBV18	TRBJ1-2	-	TGTGCCAGCTCACCACAGGTGGCGGCGACTAACTATGGCTACACCTTC	CASSPQVAATNYGYTF
-	TRBV11-2	TRBJ1-3	-	TGTGCCAGCGGGAATTGGGCAGGGAACACCATATATTTT	CASGNWAGNTIYF
-	TRBV3-1/TRBV3-2	TRBJ2-5	TRBD2	TGTGCCAGCAGCCAAGATAGGGTGGGAGGGCCGACCCAGTACTTC	CASSQDRVGGPTQYF
once	TRBV7-9	TRBJ1-1	-	TGTGCCAGCAGCCCAGACAGACGGAACACTGAAGCTTTCTTT	CASSPDRRNTEAFF
-	TRBV19	TRBJ1-5	-	TGTGCCAGTAGCGGTGGTGGGCTCTATCAGCCCCAGCATTTT	CASSGGGLYQPQHF
-	TRBV19	TRBJ1-2	-	TGTGCCAGTCTACAAGGGCCACCGGAGGGCTATGGCTACACCTTC	CASLQGPPEGYGYTF
-	TRBV27	TRBJ2-2	-	TGTGCCAGCAGCCCCGGGGACACCGGGGAGCTGTTTTTT	CASSPGDTGELFF
-	TRBV11-3	TRBJ2-3	TRBD2	TGTGCCAGCAGCTCACCAGGACTAGCGGGAGATACGCAGTATTTT	CASSSPGLAGDTQYF
few	TRBV2	TRBJ2-7	-	TGTGCCACCACCCCGGGCTCCTACGAGCAGTACTTC	CATTPGSYEQYF
-	TRBV21-1	TRBJ1-4	-	TGTGCCAGCAGCAAAGTGGGAAGTAGCCCCGCCCGCACCGGGACAGAAAATGAAAAACTGTTTTTT	CASSKVGSSPARTGTENEKLFF
-	TRBV18	TRBJ2-7	-	TGTGCCAGCTCCCCTCCGAGCTCCTACGAGCAGTACTTC	CASSPPSSYEQYF
once	TRBV29-1	TRBJ2-1	-	TGCAGCGCAATAGGGGTTGGGTCCTACAATGAGCAGTTCTTC	CSAIGVGSYNEQFF
once	TRBV6-5	TRBJ1-2	TRBD1	TGTGCCGGTGGGACAGGGGTTTCCCTCTATGGCTACACCTTC	CAGGTGVSLYGYTF
-	TRBV6-5	TRBJ2-7	TRBD1	TGTGCCAGCGCCCCTCCGGACAGGGGATCCTACGAGCAGTACTTC	CASAPPDRGSYEQYF